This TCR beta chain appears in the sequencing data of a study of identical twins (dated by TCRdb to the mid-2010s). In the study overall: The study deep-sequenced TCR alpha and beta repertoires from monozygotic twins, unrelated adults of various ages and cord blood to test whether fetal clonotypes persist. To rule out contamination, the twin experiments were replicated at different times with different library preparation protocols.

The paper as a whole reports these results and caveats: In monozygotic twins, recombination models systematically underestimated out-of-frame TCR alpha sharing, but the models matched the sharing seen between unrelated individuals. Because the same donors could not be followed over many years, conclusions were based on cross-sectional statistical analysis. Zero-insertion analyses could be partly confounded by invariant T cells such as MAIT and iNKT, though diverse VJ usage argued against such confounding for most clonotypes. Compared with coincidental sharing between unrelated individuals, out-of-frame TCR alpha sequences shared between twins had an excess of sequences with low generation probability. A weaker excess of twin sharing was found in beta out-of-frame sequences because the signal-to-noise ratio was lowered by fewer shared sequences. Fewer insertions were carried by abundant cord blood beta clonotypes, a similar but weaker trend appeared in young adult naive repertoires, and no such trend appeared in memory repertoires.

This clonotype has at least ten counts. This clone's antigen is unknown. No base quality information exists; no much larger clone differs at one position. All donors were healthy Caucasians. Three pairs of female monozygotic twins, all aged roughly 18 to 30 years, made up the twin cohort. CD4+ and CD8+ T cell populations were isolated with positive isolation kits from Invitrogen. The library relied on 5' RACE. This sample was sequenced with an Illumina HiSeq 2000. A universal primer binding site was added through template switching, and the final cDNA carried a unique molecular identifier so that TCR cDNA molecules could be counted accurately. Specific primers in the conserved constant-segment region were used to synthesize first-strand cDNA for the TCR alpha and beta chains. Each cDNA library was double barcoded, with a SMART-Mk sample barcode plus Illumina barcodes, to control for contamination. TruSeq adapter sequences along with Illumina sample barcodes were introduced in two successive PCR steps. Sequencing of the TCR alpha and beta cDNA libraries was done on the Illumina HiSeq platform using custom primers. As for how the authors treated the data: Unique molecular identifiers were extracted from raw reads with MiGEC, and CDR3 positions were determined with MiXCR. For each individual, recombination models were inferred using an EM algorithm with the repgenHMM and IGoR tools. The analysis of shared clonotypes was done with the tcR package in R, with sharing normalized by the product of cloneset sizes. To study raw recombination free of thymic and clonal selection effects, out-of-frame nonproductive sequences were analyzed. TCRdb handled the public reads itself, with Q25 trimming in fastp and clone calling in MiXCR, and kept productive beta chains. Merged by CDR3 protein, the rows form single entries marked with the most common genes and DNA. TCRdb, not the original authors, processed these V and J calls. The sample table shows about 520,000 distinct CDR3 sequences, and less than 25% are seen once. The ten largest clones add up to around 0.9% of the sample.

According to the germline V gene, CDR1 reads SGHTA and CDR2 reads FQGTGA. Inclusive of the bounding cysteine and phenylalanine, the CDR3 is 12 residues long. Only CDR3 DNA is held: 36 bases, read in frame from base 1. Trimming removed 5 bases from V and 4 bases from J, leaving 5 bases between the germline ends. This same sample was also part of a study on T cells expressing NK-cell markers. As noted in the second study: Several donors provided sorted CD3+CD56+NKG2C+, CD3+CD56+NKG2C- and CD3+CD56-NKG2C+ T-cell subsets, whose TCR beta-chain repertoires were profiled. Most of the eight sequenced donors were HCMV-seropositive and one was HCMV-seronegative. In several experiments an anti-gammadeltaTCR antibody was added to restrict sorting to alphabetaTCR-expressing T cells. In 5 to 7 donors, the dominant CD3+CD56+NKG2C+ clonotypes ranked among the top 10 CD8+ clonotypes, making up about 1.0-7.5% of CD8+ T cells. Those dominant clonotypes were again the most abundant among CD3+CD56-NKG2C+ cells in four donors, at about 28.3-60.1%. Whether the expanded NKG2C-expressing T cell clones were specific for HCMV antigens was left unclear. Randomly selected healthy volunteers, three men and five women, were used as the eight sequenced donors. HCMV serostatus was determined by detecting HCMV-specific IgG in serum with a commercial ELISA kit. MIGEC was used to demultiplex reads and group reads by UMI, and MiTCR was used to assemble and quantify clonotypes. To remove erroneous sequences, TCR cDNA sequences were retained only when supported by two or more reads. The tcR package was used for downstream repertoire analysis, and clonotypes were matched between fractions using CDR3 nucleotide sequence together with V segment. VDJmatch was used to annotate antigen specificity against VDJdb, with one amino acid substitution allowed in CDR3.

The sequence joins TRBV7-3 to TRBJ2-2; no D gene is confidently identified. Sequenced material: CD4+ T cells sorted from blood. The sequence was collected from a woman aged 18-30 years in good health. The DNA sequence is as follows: TGTGCCAGCAGCCCACCCACCGGGGAGCTGTTTTTT. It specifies CASSPPTGELFF.